Each of the 9 T cell receptor beta chains below was sequenced from the same sample in a study of cytomegalovirus exposure and HLA in healthy donors. Researchers ran the PCR with 60 Vbeta and 13 Jbeta primers. Data came from immunoSEQ multiplex PCR; TCRdb stores just in-frame clones and leaves some out. The sample consists of about 160,000 clones, 80% to 90% of them appearing once. Material: PBMCs. Receptor source: a young woman in good health and CMV-seropositive.

This chain connects TRBV28 to TRBJ1-1, with unresolved D. Germline-derived CDR1 and CDR2 are MDHEN and SYDVKM. This CDR3 comprises 16 residues. The ends were cut back, 5 bases at V and 0 bases at J, with 16 bases in the middle. CDR3 sequence reads: CASSPGLGRMNTEAFF. CDR3 DNA: TGTGCCAGCAGTCCCGGTTTGGGCAGGATGAACACTGAAGCTTTCTTT.

J is TRBJ2-1 and V is TRBV6-1; D is possibly TRBD1 (5 bases). Germline CDR1 is MNHNS and CDR2 is SASEGT. The CDR3 has 15 residues. Trimming cost V 4 bases and J 9 bases, with 19 bases left between them. CDR3 coding DNA: TGTGCCAGCAGTGCCCGGATGAGTGACAGCGTTGAGCAGTTCTTC. This sequence encodes CASSARMSDSVEQFF.

The chain has TRBV9 and TRBJ1-2; TRBD1 might be the D (5 bases). CDR1 and CDR2 from the germline V gene are SGDLS and YYNGEE. CDR3 length equals 12 residues. V was clipped by 3 bases and J by 8 bases, with 11 bases between them. The CDR3 DNA reads as TGTGCCAGCAGCGGTGGACAAGAAGGCTACACCTTC. Translation gives CASSGGQEGYTF. Based on the CDR3 plus reference TRBV9 and TRBJ1-2, the full variable domain is DSGVTQTPKHLITATGQRVTLRCSPRSGDLSVYWYQQSLDQGLQFLIQYYNGEERAKGNILERFSAQQFPDLHSELNLSSLELGDSALYFCASSGGQEGYTFGSGTRLTVV.

This clone was picked up one time. This chain links TRBV29-1 with TRBJ1-1; TRBD1 is a possible D gene (6 bases). Germline CDR1 is SQVTM and CDR2 is ANQGSEA. Between the trimmed V and J ends, which lost 7 bases and 0 bases, there was a span of 15 bases. This CDR3 spans 14 amino acids. CDR3 in DNA: TGCAGCGCCGGAGCGGGACACCTGAACACTGAAGCTTTCTTT. Protein product: CSAGAGHLNTEAFF.

Written as DNA, the CDR3 is TGTGCCAGCAGCAGTGGACAGGGGCAAAAGTATACGCTGTTTTTT. It is translated as CASSSGQGQKYTLFF. The chain joins TRBV7-9 to TRBJ2-2; TRBD1 matches at 9 bases. Germline CDR1 reads SEHNR; CDR2 reads FQNEAQ (reference sequence). Trimming at V came to 5 bases and at J to 13 bases, leaving 14 bases not matched to a gene. The CDR3 has 15 residues.

J is TRBJ1-6 and V is TRBV21-1; the D segment call TRBD1 is taken from the table without a DNA check. TRBV21-1 corresponds to a pseudogene. The CDR3 extends over 16 amino acids. CDR3 loop: CASSINGTWLGSPLHF. The CDR3 nucleotides are TGTGCCAGCAGCATCAACGGGACATGGCTGGGCTCACCCCTCCACTTT.

The rearrangement uses TRBV4-3 and TRBJ1-1; D not resolved. The germline V gene has CDR1 LGHNA and CDR2 YSLEER. Trimming pared 2 bases from V and 5 bases from J, leaving 15 bases between. The CDR3 is 15 amino acids. CDR3 bases: TGCGCCAGCAGCCAATGGCGGACGGGATGGACTGAAGCTTTCTTT. Its translation is CASSQWRTGWTEAFF.

The chain combines TRBV15 with TRBJ2-7, with unresolved D. The CDR3 extends over 14 amino acids. The germline V gene has CDR1 LNHNV and CDR2 YYDKDF (reference sequence). V was cut by 0 bases and J by 2 bases, with 8 bases left in between. The CDR3 is CATSRETGTYEQYF. CDR3 DNA: TGTGCCACCAGCAGAGAAACGGGTACCTACGAGCAGTACTTC.

This chain joins TRBV9 and TRBJ1-1; the D is unclear. Germline values: CDR1 SGDLS, CDR2 YYNGEE. The CDR3 spans 15 residues. V was pared by 0 bases and J by 1 base, with 10 bases between. CDR3 sequence reads: CASSVAAWANTEAFF. The CDR3 coding sequence is TGTGCCAGCAGCGTAGCTGCTTGGGCGAACACTGAAGCTTTCTTT.